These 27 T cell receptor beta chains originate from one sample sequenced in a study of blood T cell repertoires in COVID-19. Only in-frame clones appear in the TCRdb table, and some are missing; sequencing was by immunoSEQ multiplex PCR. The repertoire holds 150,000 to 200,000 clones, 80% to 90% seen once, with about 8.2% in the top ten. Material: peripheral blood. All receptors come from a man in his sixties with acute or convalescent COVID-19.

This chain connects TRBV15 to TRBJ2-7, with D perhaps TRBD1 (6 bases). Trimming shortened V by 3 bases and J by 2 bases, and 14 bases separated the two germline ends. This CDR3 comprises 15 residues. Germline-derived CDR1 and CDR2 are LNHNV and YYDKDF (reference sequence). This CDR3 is CATSRNRVGPYEQYF. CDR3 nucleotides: TGTGCCACCAGCAGGAACAGGGTGGGGCCCTACGAGCAGTACTTC.

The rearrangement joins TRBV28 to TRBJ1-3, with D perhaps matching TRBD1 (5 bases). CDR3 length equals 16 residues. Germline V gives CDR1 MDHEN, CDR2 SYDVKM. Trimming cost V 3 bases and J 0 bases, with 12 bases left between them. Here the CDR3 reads CASSFSAGGSGNTIYF. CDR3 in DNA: TGTGCCAGCAGTTTTTCCGCGGGGGGCTCTGGAAACACCATATATTTT.

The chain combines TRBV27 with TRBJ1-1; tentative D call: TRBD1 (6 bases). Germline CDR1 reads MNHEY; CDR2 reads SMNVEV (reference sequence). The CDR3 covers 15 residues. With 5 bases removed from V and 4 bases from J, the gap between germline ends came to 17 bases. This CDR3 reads CASSGQRYFGTEAFF. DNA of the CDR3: TGTGCCAGCAGTGGACAGAGGTACTTCGGCACTGAAGCTTTCTTT.

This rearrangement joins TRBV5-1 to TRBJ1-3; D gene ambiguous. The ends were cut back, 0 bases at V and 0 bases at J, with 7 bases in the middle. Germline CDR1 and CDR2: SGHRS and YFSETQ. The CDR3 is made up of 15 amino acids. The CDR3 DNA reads TGCGCCAGCAGCTTGGGGCAAATCTCTGGAAACACCATATATTTT. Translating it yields CASSLGQISGNTIYF.

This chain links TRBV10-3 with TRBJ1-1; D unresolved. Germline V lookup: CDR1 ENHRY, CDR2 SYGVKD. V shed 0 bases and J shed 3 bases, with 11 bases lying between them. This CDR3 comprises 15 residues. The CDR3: CAISESRGLDTEAFF. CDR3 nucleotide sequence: TGTGCCATCAGTGAGTCGCGAGGGTTGGACACTGAAGCTTTCTTT.

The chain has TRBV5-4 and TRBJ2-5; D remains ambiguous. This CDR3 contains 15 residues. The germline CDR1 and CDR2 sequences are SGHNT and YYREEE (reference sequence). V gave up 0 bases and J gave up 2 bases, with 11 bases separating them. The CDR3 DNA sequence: TGTGCCAGCAGCTTGGACGGAGTTCTTCAAGAGACCCAGTACTTC. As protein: CASSLDGVLQETQYF.

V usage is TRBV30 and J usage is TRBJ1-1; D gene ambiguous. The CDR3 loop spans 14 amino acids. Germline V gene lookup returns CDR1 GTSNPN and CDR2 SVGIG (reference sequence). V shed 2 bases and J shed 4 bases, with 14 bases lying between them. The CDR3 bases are TGTGCCTGGAGTCCACTGGGAGGGTTCACTGAAGCTTTCTTT. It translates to CAWSPLGGFTEAFF.

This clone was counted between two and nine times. CDR3 in amino acids: CASSPRADYEQYF. Written as DNA, the CDR3 is TGCGCCAGCAGCCCGAGGGCAGACTACGAGCAGTACTTC. This chain links TRBV5-1 with TRBJ2-7, with D perhaps matching TRBD2 (5 bases). Looked up from germline, CDR1 is SGHRS and CDR2 is YFSETQ. This CDR3 contains 13 residues. V dropped 4 bases and J dropped 3 bases, with 11 bases sitting between them.

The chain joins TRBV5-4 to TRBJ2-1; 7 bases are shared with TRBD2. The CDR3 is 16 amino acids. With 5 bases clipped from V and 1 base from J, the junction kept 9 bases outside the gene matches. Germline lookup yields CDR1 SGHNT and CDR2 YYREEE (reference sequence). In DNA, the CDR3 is TGTGCCAGCAGACCGCTTTCTAGCGGTTCCTACAATGAGCAGTTCTTC. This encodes CASRPLSSGSYNEQFF. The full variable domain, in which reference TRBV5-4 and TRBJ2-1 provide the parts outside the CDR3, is ETGVTQSPTHLIKTRGQQVTLRCSSQSGHNTVSWYQQALGQGPQFIFQYYREEENGRGNFPPRFSGLQFPNYSSELNVNALELDDSALYLCASRPLSSGSYNEQFFGPGTRLTVL.

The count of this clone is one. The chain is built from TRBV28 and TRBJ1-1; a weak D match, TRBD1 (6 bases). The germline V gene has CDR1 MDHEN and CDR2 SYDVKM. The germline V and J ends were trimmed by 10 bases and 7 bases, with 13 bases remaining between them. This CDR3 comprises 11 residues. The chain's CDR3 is CATLTGFEAFF. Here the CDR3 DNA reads TGTGCCACCCTGACAGGCTTTGAAGCTTTCTTT. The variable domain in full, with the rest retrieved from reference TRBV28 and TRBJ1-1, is DVKVTQSSRYLVKRTGEKVFLECVQDMDHENMFWYRQDPGLGLRLIYFSYDVKMKEKGDIPEGYSVSREKKERFSLILESASTNQTSMYLCATLTGFEAFFGQGTRLTVV.

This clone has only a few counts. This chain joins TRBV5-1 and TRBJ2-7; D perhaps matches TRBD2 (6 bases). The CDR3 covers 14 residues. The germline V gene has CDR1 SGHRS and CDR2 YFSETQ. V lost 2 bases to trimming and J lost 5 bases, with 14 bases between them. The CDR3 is CASSFGSRRDEQYF. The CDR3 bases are TGCGCCAGCAGCTTCGGGAGCCGCAGGGACGAGCAGTACTTC.

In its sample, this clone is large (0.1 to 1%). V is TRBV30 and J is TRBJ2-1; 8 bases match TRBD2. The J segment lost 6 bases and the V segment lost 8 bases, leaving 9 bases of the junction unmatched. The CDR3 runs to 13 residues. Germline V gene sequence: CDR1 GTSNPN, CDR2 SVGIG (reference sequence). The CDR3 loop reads CAQTPGGSNEQFF. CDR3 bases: TGTGCCCAGACCCCGGGGGGGTCCAATGAGCAGTTCTTC.

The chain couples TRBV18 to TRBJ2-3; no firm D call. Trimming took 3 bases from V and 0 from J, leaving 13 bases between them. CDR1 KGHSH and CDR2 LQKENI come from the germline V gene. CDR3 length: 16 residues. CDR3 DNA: TGTGCCAGCTCACCGGCCGTTACTACTAGCACAGATACGCAGTATTTT. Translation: CASSPAVTTSTDTQYF.

This chain's CDR3 is CASSMTSGGLNTDTQYF. The CDR3 region has the DNA TGTGCCAGTAGTATGACCTCAGGGGGACTCAACACAGATACGCAGTATTTT. J is TRBJ2-3 and V is TRBV19; D is perhaps TRBD1 (7 bases). The CDR3 sequence is 17 residues long. Germline CDR1 LNHDA, CDR2 SQIVND (reference sequence). Trimming cost V 3 bases and J 2 bases, with 18 bases left between them.

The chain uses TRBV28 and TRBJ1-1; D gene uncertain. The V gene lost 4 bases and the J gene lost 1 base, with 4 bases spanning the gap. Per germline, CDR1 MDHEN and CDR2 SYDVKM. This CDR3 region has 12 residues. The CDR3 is CASSWANTEAFF. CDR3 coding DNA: TGTGCCAGCAGTTGGGCGAACACTGAAGCTTTCTTT.

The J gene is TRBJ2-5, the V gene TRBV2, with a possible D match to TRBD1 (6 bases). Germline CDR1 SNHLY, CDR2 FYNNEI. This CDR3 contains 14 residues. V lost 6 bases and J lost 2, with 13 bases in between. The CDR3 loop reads CASRRTDTQETQYF. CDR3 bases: TGTGCCAGCAGGAGGACAGATACTCAAGAGACCCAGTACTTC. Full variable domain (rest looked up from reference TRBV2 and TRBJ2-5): EPEVTQTPSHQVTQMGQEVILRCVPISNHLYFYWYRQILGQKVEFLVSFYNNEISEKSEIFDDQFSVERPDGSNFTLKIRSTKLEDSAMYFCASRRTDTQETQYFGPGTRLLVL.

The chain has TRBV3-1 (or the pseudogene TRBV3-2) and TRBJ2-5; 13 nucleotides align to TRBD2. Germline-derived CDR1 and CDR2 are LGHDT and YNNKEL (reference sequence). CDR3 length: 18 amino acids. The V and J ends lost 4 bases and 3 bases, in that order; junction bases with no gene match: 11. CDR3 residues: CASSRPPGTSGEKETQYF. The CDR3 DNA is TGTGCCAGCAGCCGCCCCCCCGGGACTAGCGGGGAAAAAGAGACCCAGTACTTC.

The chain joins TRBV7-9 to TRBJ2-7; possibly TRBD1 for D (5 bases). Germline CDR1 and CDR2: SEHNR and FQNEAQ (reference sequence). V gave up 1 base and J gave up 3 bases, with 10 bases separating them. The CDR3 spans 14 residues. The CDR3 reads CASSLVGVDYEQYF. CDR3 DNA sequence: TGTGCCAGCAGCTTAGTAGGGGTCGACTACGAGCAGTACTTC.

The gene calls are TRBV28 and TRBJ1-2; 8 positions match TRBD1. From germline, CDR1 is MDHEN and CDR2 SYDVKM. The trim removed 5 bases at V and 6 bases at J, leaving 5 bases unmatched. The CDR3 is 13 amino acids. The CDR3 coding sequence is TGTGCCAGCAGTCTAAACAGGGGGGATGGCTACACCTTC. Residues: CASSLNRGDGYTF.

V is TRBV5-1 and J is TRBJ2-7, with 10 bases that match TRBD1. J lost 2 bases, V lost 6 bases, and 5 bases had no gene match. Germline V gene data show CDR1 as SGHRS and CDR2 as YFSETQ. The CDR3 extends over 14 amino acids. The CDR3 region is CASKIGTGAYEQYF. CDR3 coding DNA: TGCGCCAGCAAAATCGGGACAGGGGCCTACGAGCAGTACTTC.

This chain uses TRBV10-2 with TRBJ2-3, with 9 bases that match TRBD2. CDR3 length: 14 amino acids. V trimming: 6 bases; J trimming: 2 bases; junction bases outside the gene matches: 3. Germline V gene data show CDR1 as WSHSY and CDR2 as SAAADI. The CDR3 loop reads CASRREGHTDTQYF. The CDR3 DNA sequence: TGCGCCAGCAGGCGGGAGGGCCACACAGATACGCAGTATTTT.

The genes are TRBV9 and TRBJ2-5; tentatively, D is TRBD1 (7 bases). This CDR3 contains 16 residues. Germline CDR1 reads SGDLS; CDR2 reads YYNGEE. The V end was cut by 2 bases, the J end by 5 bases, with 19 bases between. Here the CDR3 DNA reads TGTGCCAGCAGCGTCTCAGGGCAGGGGGGCGTTGAGACCCAGTACTTC. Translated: CASSVSGQGGVETQYF.

The CDR3 DNA reads as TGTGCCAGCAGGCCCACGGGGCAGGGGACAGGGGGCTACACCTTC. Translation: CASRPTGQGTGGYTF. This chain uses TRBV28 with TRBJ1-2; 9 bases map to TRBD1. The J segment lost 8 bases and the V segment lost 6 bases, leaving 13 bases of the junction unmatched. The CDR3 sequence is 15 residues long. The germline CDR1 and CDR2 sequences are MDHEN and SYDVKM.

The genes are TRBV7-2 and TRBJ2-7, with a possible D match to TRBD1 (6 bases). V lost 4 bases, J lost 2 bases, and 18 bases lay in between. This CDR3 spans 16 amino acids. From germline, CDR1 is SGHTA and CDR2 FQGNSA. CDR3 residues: CASSYRSADSTYEQYF. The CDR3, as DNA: TGTGCCAGCAGCTATCGCTCTGCGGACAGCACCTACGAGCAGTACTTC.

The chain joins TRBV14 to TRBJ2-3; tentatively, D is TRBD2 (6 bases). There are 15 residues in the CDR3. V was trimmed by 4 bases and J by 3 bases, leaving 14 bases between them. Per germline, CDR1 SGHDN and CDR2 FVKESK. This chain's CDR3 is CASSPRDWGTDTQYF. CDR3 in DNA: TGTGCCAGCAGCCCACGGGACTGGGGGACAGATACGCAGTATTTT. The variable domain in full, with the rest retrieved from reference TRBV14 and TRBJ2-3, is EAGVTQFPSHSVIEKGQTVTLRCDPISGHDNLYWYRRVMGKEIKFLLHFVKESKQDESGMPNNRFLAERTGGTYSTLKVQPAELEDSGVYFCASSPRDWGTDTQYFGPGTRLTVL.

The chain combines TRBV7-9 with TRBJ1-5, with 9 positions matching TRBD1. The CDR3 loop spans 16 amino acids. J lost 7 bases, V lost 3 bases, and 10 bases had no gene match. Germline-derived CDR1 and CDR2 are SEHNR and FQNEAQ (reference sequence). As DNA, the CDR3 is TGTGCCAGCAGCTTGGCAGGACAGGGGATTAACCAGCCCCAGCATTTT. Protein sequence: CASSLAGQGINQPQHF.

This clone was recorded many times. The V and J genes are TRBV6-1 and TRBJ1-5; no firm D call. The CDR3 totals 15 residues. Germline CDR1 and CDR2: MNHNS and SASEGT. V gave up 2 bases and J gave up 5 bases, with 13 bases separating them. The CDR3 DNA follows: TGTGCCAGCAGTGAATTCACAGAACTGTATCAGCCCCAGCATTTT. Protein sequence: CASSEFTELYQPQHF.